Presented here are 2 T cell receptor beta chains from one specimen sequenced in a study of blood T cell repertoires in COVID-19. TCRdb's copy holds only in-frame clones and misses some; the assay was immunoSEQ multiplex PCR. The sample has under 150,000 clones; 80% to 90% are singletons. The specimen was peripheral blood. The receptor source for this set is a man at least 80 years old with active or convalescent COVID-19.

V is TRBV21-1 and J is TRBJ1-1; TRBD1, the D gene given by the table, was not confirmed from the DNA. TRBV21-1 is a recognized pseudogene. The CDR3 loop spans 14 amino acids. For the CDR3, the DNA is TGTGCCAGCAGCAGACAGGGATTGAACACTGAAGCTTTCTTT. As protein: CASSRQGLNTEAFF.

The genes are TRBV7-3 and TRBJ2-7, with 14 bases identical to TRBD2. Trimming cost V 0 bases and J 3 bases; bases outside gene matches: 1. The germline CDR1 and CDR2 sequences are SGHTA and FQGTGA. The CDR3 covers 16 residues. CDR3 residues: CASSLTGTSGGYEQYF. CDR3 nucleotide sequence: TGTGCCAGCAGCTTAACGGGGACTAGCGGGGGCTACGAGCAGTACTTC.